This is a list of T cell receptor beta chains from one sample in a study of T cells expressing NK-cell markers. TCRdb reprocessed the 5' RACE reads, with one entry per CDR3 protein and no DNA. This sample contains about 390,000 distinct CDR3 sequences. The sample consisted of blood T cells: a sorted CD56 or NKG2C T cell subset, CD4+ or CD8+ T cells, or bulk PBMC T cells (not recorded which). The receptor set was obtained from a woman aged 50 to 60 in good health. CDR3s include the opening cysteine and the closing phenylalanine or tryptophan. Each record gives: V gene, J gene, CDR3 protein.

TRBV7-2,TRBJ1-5,CASSFSDNNQPQHF
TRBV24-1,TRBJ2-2,CATRGAVNTGELFF
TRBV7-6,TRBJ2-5,CASSLRGEETQYF
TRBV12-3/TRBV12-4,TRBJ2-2,CASRLQGARAGELFF
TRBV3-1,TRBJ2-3,CASSQDRGRPSTDTQYF
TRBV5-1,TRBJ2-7,CATKTSGSSEQYF
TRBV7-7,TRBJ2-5,CASSNRDYGETQYF
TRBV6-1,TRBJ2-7,CASISRTLADDYEQYF
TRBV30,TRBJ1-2,CACSEQGLDYGYTF
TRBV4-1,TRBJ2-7,CASSPIGGQGSREQYF
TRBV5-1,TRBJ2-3,CASSLASLAGAADTQYF
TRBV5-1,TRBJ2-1,CASSRRTSGSSDEQFF
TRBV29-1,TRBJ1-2,CSVEASQGRGGYTF
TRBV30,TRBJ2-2,CAWDRGLAGELFF
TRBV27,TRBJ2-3,CASIDWPDTQYF
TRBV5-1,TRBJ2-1,CASSPRPGNEQFF
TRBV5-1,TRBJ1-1,CASSLEGVAWGTEAFF
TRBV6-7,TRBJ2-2,CASGHNTGELFF
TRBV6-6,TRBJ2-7,CASSYRLAGGPVAEQYF
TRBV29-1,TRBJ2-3,CTLAGLSGTDTQYF
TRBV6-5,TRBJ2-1,CASSSSGADSYNEQFF
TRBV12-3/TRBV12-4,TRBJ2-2,CASSRGDSYTGELFF
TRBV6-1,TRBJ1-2,CASSKIRDKNYGYTF
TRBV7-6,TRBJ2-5,CASSSGGTSATQYF